Listed here is a single T cell receptor (beta chain). The antigen remains unidentified. Distinct nucleotide sequences in the sample also encode this CDR3. This sample stems from a study of cytomegalovirus exposure and HLA in healthy donors. The PCR was carried out with 60 Vbeta primers and 13 Jbeta primers. The repertoire was sequenced with immunoSEQ multiplex PCR; TCRdb's copy has only in-frame clones and lacks some. The sample consists of around 120,000 clones, around 70% of them appearing once. The CDR3 length is 17 residues. Trimming removed 4 bases from V and 5 bases from J; junction bases left unmatched: 11. Germline values: CDR1 SNHLY, CDR2 FYNNEI. General study results and limits: A later analysis linked some 17,000 TCR beta sequences to HLA alleles at 0.05 false discovery rate. A missense variant in DCLRE1C was later tied to TCR beta V- and J-gene trimming. Across HLA loci, a later analysis found differing TCR association rates, with DRB1 most and HLA-C fewest.

This receptor was taken from a woman aged 55 to 70 in good health and CMV-seropositive. This chain joins TRBV2 and TRBJ2-1; 10 nucleotides align to TRBD2. What was sequenced was PBMCs. The CDR3 DNA sequence: TGTGCCAGCAGTGGTGTCCAGCGGGGGGGCCTAAACAATGAGCAGTTCTTC. It yields the protein CASSGVQRGGLNNEQFF.